The 12 T cell receptor beta chains in this list originate from one sample, sequenced in a study of OX40 agonist ivuxolimab in advanced cancers. Sequenced by immunoSEQ multiplex PCR; TCRdb stores in-frame clones only, minus some. This table holds about 82,000 clones, about 90% found once. The sample consisted of CD4+ or CD8+ T cells sorted from blood, taken in a trial of the OX40 agonist ivuxolimab. All receptors come from an adult with an advanced solid tumor such as melanoma, head and neck, liver or kidney cancer.

The chain has TRBV7-9 and TRBJ2-7; TRBD1 aligns across 9 bases. The J segment lost 2 bases and the V segment lost 3 bases, leaving 17 bases of the junction unmatched. The CDR3 is 19 amino acids. CDR1 and CDR2 from the germline V gene are SEHNR and FQNEAQ (reference sequence). The CDR3 sequence: CASSFRPIGQGKSAYEQYF. CDR3 bases: TGTGCCAGCAGCTTCCGCCCCATAGGACAGGGGAAGAGCGCCTACGAGCAGTACTTC. The full variable domain, with the rest looked up from reference TRBV7-9 and TRBJ2-7, is DTGVSQNPRHKITKRGQNVTFRCDPISEHNRLYWYRQTLGQGPEFLTYFQNEAQLEKSRLLSDRFSAERPKGSFSTLEIQRTEQGDSAMYLCASSFRPIGQGKSAYEQYFGPGTRLTVT.

The rearrangement joins TRBV19 to TRBJ1-2; D gene ambiguous. V was trimmed by 1 base and J by 5 bases, leaving 8 bases between them. The CDR3 consists of 13 residues. The germline gives CDR1 LNHDA, CDR2 SQIVND (reference sequence). The CDR3 sequence: CASSIGEGYGYTF. CDR3 coding DNA: TGTGCCAGTAGTATAGGGGAGGGATATGGCTACACCTTC.

The chain is built from TRBV15 and TRBJ1-1; 7 bases line up with TRBD1. The CDR3 is 15 amino acids. With V trimmed by 6 bases and J by 7 bases, 14 bases remained unmatched. The germline V gene has CDR1 LNHNV and CDR2 YYDKDF (reference sequence). CDR3 in amino acids: CATSPGVGGSNEAFF. For the CDR3, the DNA is TGTGCCACCAGTCCCGGCGTAGGGGGCTCCAATGAAGCTTTCTTT.

This clone came up once. The chain has TRBV11-2 and TRBJ2-5; 7 bases match TRBD2. The J segment lost 0 bases and the V segment lost 2 bases, leaving 9 bases of the junction unmatched. The CDR3 length is 17 residues. Germline V gene sequence: CDR1 SGHAT, CDR2 FQNNGV. The CDR3 nucleotides are TGTGCCAGCAGCTTAAGCCTAGCGGAGAGTTACCAAGAGACCCAGTACTTC. Encoded protein: CASSLSLAESYQETQYF.

The V gene is TRBV11-2, the J gene TRBJ2-7; TRBD1 matches 10 bases. This CDR3 is built from 16 residues. V lost 8 bases to trimming and J lost 3 bases; unmatched junction nucleotides: 13. Germline V gene lookup returns CDR1 SGHAT and CDR2 FQNNGV. CDR3 amino acids: CASYGRRDRGIYEQYF. The CDR3 DNA reads as TGTGCCAGCTACGGCCGCCGGGACAGGGGAATCTACGAGCAGTACTTC.

This clone showed up just once. The chain uses TRBV7-9 and TRBJ1-2; unclear D gene. The germline CDR1 and CDR2 sequences are SEHNR and FQNEAQ (reference sequence). CDR3 length: 12 amino acids. V shed 3 bases and J shed 6 bases, with 8 bases lying between them. CDR3 in amino acids: CASSFGRNGYTF. In DNA form, the CDR3 reads TGTGCCAGCAGCTTTGGACGGAATGGCTACACCTTC.

The rearrangement links TRBV19 to TRBJ2-2, with 11 positions matching TRBD1. J was trimmed by 7 bases and V by 8 bases; bases with no gene match: 9. The CDR3 has 15 residues. In germline, CDR1 is LNHDA, CDR2 SQIVND (reference sequence). As DNA, the CDR3 is TGTGCCAGTCTACCGGACAGGGGGCAAGGCGGGGAGCTGTTTTTT. Its translation: CASLPDRGQGGELFF.

This chain uses TRBV5-6 with TRBJ1-2; unclear D gene. From germline, CDR1 is SGHDT and CDR2 YYEEEE. With 5 bases removed from V and 14 bases from J, the gap between germline ends came to 19 bases. The CDR3 loop spans 12 amino acids. CDR3 bases: TGTGCCAGCAGTCCTTCTGGCGGGGTAGAAACCTTC. Its protein is CASSPSGGVETF.

A word on this clone: A read error may produce the germline difference seen at one junction end. In DNA, the CDR3 is TGTGCTAGCAGCTCAGTGGTGGGCGCCGGGGAGCTGTTTTTT. It is translated as CASSSVVGAGELFF. This chain connects TRBV7-7 to TRBJ2-2; D is uncertain. The CDR3 runs 14 residues. Germline loops: CDR1 SSHAT, CDR2 FNYEAQ (reference sequence).

The chain links TRBV30 to TRBJ2-7; D is ambiguous. Germline CDR1 and CDR2: GTSNPN and SVGIG (reference sequence). The ends were cut back, 2 bases at V and 5 bases at J, with 4 bases in the middle. The CDR3 totals 10 residues. CDR3 DNA sequence: TGTGCCTGGAGTTTCGACGAGCAGTACTTC. Amino acids: CAWSFDEQYF.

The chain is built from TRBV2 and TRBJ2-7, with 9 positions matching TRBD1. Per the germline V gene, CDR1 is SNHLY and CDR2 is FYNNEI. CDR3 length: 15 residues. Losses at the gene ends were 1 base for V and 1 base for J; bases not matched to a gene: 2. CDR3 DNA: TGTGCCAGCAGTGAAGGACAGGGGGTTTCCTACGAGCAGTACTTC. Translating gives CASSEGQGVSYEQYF.

The table lists this clone with a count of one. Written as DNA, the CDR3 is TGTGCCAGCAGCCACTGGGGGGTAGGGAGCAATCAGCCCCAGCATTTT. Encoded protein: CASSHWGVGSNQPQHF. This rearrangement joins TRBV5-4 to TRBJ1-5; perhaps TRBD1 as D (5 bases). Trimming shortened V by 4 bases and J by 1 base, and 15 bases separated the two germline ends. The V gene's germline CDR1 is SGHNT and CDR2 YYREEE (reference sequence). The CDR3 has 16 amino acids.